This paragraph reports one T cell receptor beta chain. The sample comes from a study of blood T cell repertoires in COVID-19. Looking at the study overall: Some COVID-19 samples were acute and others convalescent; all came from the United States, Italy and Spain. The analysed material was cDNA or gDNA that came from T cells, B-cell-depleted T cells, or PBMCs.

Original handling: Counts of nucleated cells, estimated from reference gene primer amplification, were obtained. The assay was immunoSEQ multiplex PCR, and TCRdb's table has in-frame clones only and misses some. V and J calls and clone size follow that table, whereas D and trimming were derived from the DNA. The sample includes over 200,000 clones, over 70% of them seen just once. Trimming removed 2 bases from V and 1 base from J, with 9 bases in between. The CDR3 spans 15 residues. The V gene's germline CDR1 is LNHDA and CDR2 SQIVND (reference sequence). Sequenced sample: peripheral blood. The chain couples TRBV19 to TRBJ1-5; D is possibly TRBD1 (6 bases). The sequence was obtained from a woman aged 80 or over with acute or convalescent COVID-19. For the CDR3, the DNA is TGTGCCAGTAGTATAAGGACAGCGAGCAATCAGCCCCAGCATTTT. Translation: CASSIRTASNQPQHF.